This T cell receptor (beta chain) was obtained from a study of read filtering for tumor transcriptome and immune sequencing. Study summary: Patients were approximately 17 male and some 13 female, mean age roughly 68 years, range roughly 47 to 80. Whole-study findings and limits: Compared with RNA-seq, IR-seq gave much higher clonotype depth and reliability. Single-read clonotypes: about 83% of IR-seq clonotypes (around 4% of reads), 74.6% of RNA-seq clonotypes (under 50% of reads). Without single-read clonotypes, shared clonotype proportions correlated more between IR-seq and RNA-seq.

Many counts were recorded for this clonotype. Its antigen is unidentified. From germline, CDR1 is KGHDR and CDR2 SFDVKD. With 0 bases removed from V and 2 bases from J, the gap between germline ends came to 5 bases. The CDR3 runs to 14 residues. This library used around 400 ng RNA and molecular barcoded adaptors spanning alpha/delta and beta/gamma chains. TCRdb itself ran the reads through MiXCR, one entry per CDR3 protein. The profile shows tens of thousands of distinct CDR3 sequences, about 19% of them singletons. The receptor comes from a donor at least 40 years old with multiple myeloma. Source material: a population of CD138-negative cells sorted from bone marrow. The J gene is TRBJ2-3, the V gene TRBV24-1; D uncertain. This CDR3 reads CATSDLDTTDTQYF. Written as DNA, the CDR3 is TGTGCCACCAGTGATTTGGACACCACAGATACGCAGTATTTT.